Below, 19 T cell receptor beta chains from the same sample are listed, as sequenced in a study of CD4+ T cells in melanoma. Libraries were prepared by immunoSEQ multiplex PCR; TCRdb keeps only in-frame clonotypes and omits some of them. The sample records about 13,000 clones, 68% being singletons. The sequenced sample consisted of cells from a culture (not recorded whether cultured in vitro). These receptor sequences come from a human donor with melanoma.

The V call is TRBV5-1, the J call TRBJ2-7; D not resolved. CDR3 length: 16 amino acids. V gave up 0 bases and J gave up 2 bases, with 15 bases separating them. CDR1 and CDR2 from the germline V gene are SGHRS and YFSETQ. CDR3 sequence: CASSLGTRSLAYEQYF. The CDR3 region has the DNA TGCGCCAGCAGCTTGGGGACCCGGTCCCTCGCCTACGAGCAGTACTTC.

V and J are TRBV18 and TRBJ1-2, with TRBD1 as a possible D gene (5 bases). Germline V gene data show CDR1 as KGHSH and CDR2 as LQKENI. The CDR3 consists of 16 residues. The ends were cut back, 2 bases at V and 7 bases at J, with 20 bases in the middle. DNA for the CDR3: TGTGCCAGCTCACCATTCTTCTCGGGAGAACAGGCTGGCTACACCTTC. Protein: CASSPFFSGEQAGYTF.

The chain links TRBV6-1 to TRBJ2-2, with 10 bases aligning to TRBD1. The CDR3 has 14 amino acids. The trim removed 3 bases at V and 6 bases at J, leaving 1 base unmatched. Germline V gene sequence: CDR1 MNHNS, CDR2 SASEGT. This CDR3 reads CASSEGTGAGELFF. CDR3 bases: TGTGCCAGCAGTGAGGGGACAGGGGCCGGGGAGCTGTTTTTT.

V gene TRBV15 combines with J gene TRBJ2-6; possibly TRBD1 or TRBD2 for D (5 bases each). CDR1 and CDR2 (germline): LNHNV, YYDKDF (reference sequence). There are 13 residues in the CDR3. V dropped 11 bases and J dropped 4 bases, with 12 bases sitting between them. The CDR3 DNA reads as TGTGCCGTGAGGGGTACGGGGGCCAACGTCCTGACTTTC. Protein sequence: CAVRGTGANVLTF.

The chain employs TRBV19 and TRBJ1-3; no definite D call. Trimming took off 7 bases at V and 0 bases at J, with 16 bases between the two ends. In germline, CDR1 is LNHDA, CDR2 SQIVND (reference sequence). CDR3 length equals 16 residues. In DNA, the CDR3 is TGTGCCAGTACCCTAGAAGGGCAGAACTCTGGAAACACCATATATTTT. This encodes CASTLEGQNSGNTIYF.

The chain's CDR3 is CASSVQGASNQPQHF. The CDR3 coding sequence is TGTGCCAGCAGTGTGCAGGGGGCGAGCAATCAGCCCCAGCATTTT. The V and J genes are TRBV6-1 and TRBJ1-5, with TRBD1 identical over 8 bases. V lost 4 bases, J lost 1 base, and 3 bases stayed unmatched. Looked up from germline, CDR1 is MNHNS and CDR2 is SASEGT. This CDR3 has 15 residues.

The CDR3 coding sequence is TGTGCCAGCCGTAGGAGCACTGGAAACACCATATATTTT. It is translated as CASRRSTGNTIYF. This chain links TRBV6-6 with TRBJ1-3; D is unclear. The V gene lost 8 bases and the J gene lost 2 bases, with 10 bases spanning the gap. This CDR3 comprises 13 residues. Germline CDR1 reads MNHNY; CDR2 reads SVGAGI (reference sequence).

The genes are TRBV9 and TRBJ1-2; TRBD1 matches at 7 bases. The trim removed 6 bases at V and 4 bases at J, leaving 0 bases unmatched. Germline values: CDR1 SGDLS, CDR2 YYNGEE. The CDR3 runs 11 residues. Here the CDR3 reads CASNRGYGYTF. CDR3 nucleotide sequence: TGTGCCAGCAACAGGGGCTATGGCTACACCTTC.

This clone showed up just a few times. This sequence joins TRBV5-1 and TRBJ1-2; D may be TRBD1 (5 bases). CDR3 length equals 13 residues. Looked up from germline, CDR1 is SGHRS and CDR2 is YFSETQ. V was clipped by 0 bases and J by 3 bases, with 6 bases between them. The CDR3 spells CASSLGDDYGYTF. The CDR3 DNA reads TGCGCCAGCAGCTTGGGGGACGACTATGGCTACACCTTC.

The chain recombines TRBV5-6 with TRBJ1-2; D gene ambiguous. Trimming shortened V by 0 bases and J by 5 bases, and 14 bases separated the two germline ends. CDR1 is SGHDT, CDR2 YYEEEE, per germline. The CDR3 has 15 amino acids. CDR3 sequence: CASSLGPLGKYGYTF. In DNA form, the CDR3 reads TGTGCCAGCAGCTTGGGGCCATTGGGTAAATATGGCTACACCTTC.

The chain employs TRBV11-2 and TRBJ2-3, with a possible D match to TRBD1 (6 bases). The CDR3 covers 15 residues. Trimming pared 1 base from V and 2 bases from J, leaving 10 bases between. The germline V gene encodes CDR1 SGHAT and CDR2 FQNNGV. The CDR3 sequence: CASSLGTVNTDTQYF. As DNA, the CDR3 is TGTGCCAGCAGCTTAGGGACAGTAAACACAGATACGCAGTATTTT.

CDR3 region: CASSLGFQRGELFF. The CDR3 DNA is TGTGCCAGCAGCTTAGGTTTCCAAAGAGGGGAGCTGTTTTTT. This chain uses TRBV11-2 with TRBJ2-2; D is unclear. The CDR3 sequence is 14 residues long. V was pared by 1 base and J by 8 bases, with 11 bases between. Germline V gives CDR1 SGHAT, CDR2 FQNNGV.

The V gene is TRBV6-1, the J gene TRBJ1-2; D unresolved. Looked up from germline, CDR1 is MNHNS and CDR2 is SASEGT. The CDR3 is made up of 12 amino acids. The germline V and J ends were trimmed by 2 bases and 3 bases, with 4 bases remaining between them. In DNA, the CDR3 is TGTGCCAGCAGTGAACAGGACTATGGCTACACCTTC. It encodes CASSEQDYGYTF.

In this sample, this clone turned up a few times. The chain couples TRBV6-6 to TRBJ1-2, with 9 bases fitting TRBD1. V was pared by 6 bases and J by 7 bases, with 6 bases of the junction left unmatched. CDR3 length: 13 amino acids. From germline, CDR1 is MNHNY and CDR2 SVGAGI (reference sequence). This chain's CDR3 is CASSEQGASGYTF. The DNA of the CDR3 is TGTGCCAGCAGCGAACAGGGGGCGTCTGGCTACACCTTC.

This chain links TRBV11-2 with TRBJ1-1; possibly TRBD1 for D (5 bases). This CDR3 has 13 residues. Germline V gives CDR1 SGHAT, CDR2 FQNNGV. V gave up 5 bases and J gave up 11 bases, with 18 bases separating them. The CDR3: CASSLGTGLVAFF. In DNA form, the CDR3 reads TGTGCCAGCAGCCTGGGGACCGGCCTCGTGGCTTTCTTT.

This clone was seen a few times. CDR3 coding DNA: TGTGCCAGCAGTTCCGGGACCCTGAGTTACACCTTC. It yields the protein CASSSGTLSYTF. This sequence joins TRBV6-5 and TRBJ1-2, with D maybe TRBD1 (5 bases). The germline V gene has CDR1 MNHEY and CDR2 SVGAGI. V gave up 4 bases and J gave up 11 bases, with 14 bases separating them. The CDR3 length is 12 residues.

The gene calls are TRBV5-1 and TRBJ2-7; D may be TRBD1 (6 bases). The CDR3 extends over 14 amino acids. Looked up from germline, CDR1 is SGHRS and CDR2 is YFSETQ. V gave up 4 bases and J gave up 3 bases, with 14 bases separating them. CDR3 in amino acids: CASSQTGQSYEQYF. CDR3 DNA: TGCGCCAGCAGCCAAACAGGACAGAGCTACGAGCAGTACTTC.

The chain couples TRBV10-3 to TRBJ2-2, with 7 bases that match TRBD1. CDR3 size: 16 residues. The J segment lost 1 base and the V segment lost 8 bases, leaving 10 bases of the junction unmatched. CDR1 and CDR2 from the germline V gene are ENHRY and SYGVKD. The CDR3 sequence is CAILTSGTVNTGELFF. The CDR3 DNA sequence: TGTGCCATCCTTACTTCCGGGACAGTGAACACCGGGGAGCTGTTTTTT.

The J gene is TRBJ1-2, the V gene TRBV25-1; no definite D call. V was cut by 4 bases and J by 4 bases, with 19 bases left in between. The CDR3 has 16 residues. Germline V gene data show CDR1 as MGHDK and CDR2 as SYGVNS. Here the CDR3 reads CASSGDRRVSSYGYTF. CDR3 sequence (DNA): TGTGCCAGCAGTGGAGACCGGCGGGTTTCGAGCTATGGCTACACCTTC.